The 19 T cell receptor beta chains presented below share a single source sample, sequenced in a study of shared clonotypes between healthy human individuals. TCRdb keeps only in-frame clones here, not all; method: immunoSEQ multiplex PCR. This sample has around 2.1 million clones, with more than 85% found just once. Terminally differentiated effector memory CD45RA+ cells were excluded from the naive CD8 cells, which were CD45RO-negative and positively selected for CCR7. The sequenced sample was naive CD8+ T cells from PBMCs. The receptors come from a man aged 18 to 35 in good health. Some clones in this sample may be carry-over from other donors' samples.

The rearrangement links TRBV27 to TRBJ1-5; D is ambiguous. The germline V gene encodes CDR1 MNHEY and CDR2 SMNVEV (reference sequence). V was pared by 9 bases and J by 6 bases, with 3 bases between. This CDR3 is 9 amino acids long. CDR3 protein: CARGQPQHF. CDR3 DNA: TGTGCCAGGGGTCAGCCCCAGCATTTT.

This CDR3 is CASSDSLSYEQYF. CDR3 DNA: TGTGCCAGCAGCGACAGTCTCTCCTACGAGCAGTACTTC. This chain connects TRBV11-2 to TRBJ2-7; D may be TRBD1 (5 bases). Trimming took off 5 bases at V and 0 bases at J, with 8 bases between the two ends. Per germline, CDR1 SGHAT and CDR2 FQNNGV. The CDR3 is made up of 13 amino acids.

Details on this clone: One end of the junction fails to match germline, which may point to a read error. J is TRBJ1-5 and V is TRBV28; D is uncertain. Germline CDR1 MDHEN, CDR2 SYDVKM. The CDR3 is 11 residues long. CDR3 sequence (DNA): TGTGCCAGCGGTTTTAATCAGCCCCAGCATTTT. As protein: CASGFNQPQHF.

This sequence joins TRBV30 and TRBJ1-1, with D tentatively TRBD1 (5 bases). This CDR3 spans 14 amino acids. CDR1 and CDR2 from the germline V gene are GTSNPN and SVGIG (reference sequence). V dropped 0 bases and J dropped 7 bases, with 15 bases sitting between them. This chain's CDR3 is CAWSVKGAGIEAFF. In DNA form, the CDR3 reads TGTGCCTGGAGTGTAAAAGGGGCAGGGATTGAAGCTTTCTTT.

The chain is built from TRBV11-1 and TRBJ2-3; a possible D gene is TRBD1 (6 bases). The CDR3 extends over 16 amino acids. V was cut by 2 bases and J by 0 bases, with 12 bases left in between. Germline V gene sequence: CDR1 SGHAT, CDR2 FQDESV (reference sequence). CDR3 nucleotide sequence: TGTGCCAGCAGCTTATCCCGGACAGCTAGCACAGATACGCAGTATTTT. Protein: CASSLSRTASTDTQYF.

V gene TRBV7-9 combines with J gene TRBJ1-1; no reliable D call. V was cut by 5 bases and J by 6 bases, with 13 bases left in between. CDR1 and CDR2 (germline): SEHNR, FQNEAQ (reference sequence). The CDR3 is made up of 13 amino acids. CDR3 bases: TGTGCCAGCAGCCATGCCACCTGGGCTGAAGCTTTCTTT. This encodes CASSHATWAEAFF.

This clone has a single count. This sequence joins TRBV6-5 and TRBJ2-3; either TRBD1 or TRBD2 may supply D (5 bases each). The germline V gene encodes CDR1 MNHEY and CDR2 SVGAGI. CDR3 length: 14 amino acids. Trimming took off 2 bases at V and 6 bases at J, with 12 bases between the two ends. The CDR3 DNA reads as TGTGCCAGCAGTTACATGTCAGGGACCGATACGCAGTATTTT. Its translation is CASSYMSGTDTQYF.

For this clone: The sample contains more than one DNA sequence encoding this CDR3. This chain links TRBV5-1 with TRBJ1-1; no clear D gene. In germline, CDR1 is SGHRS, CDR2 YFSETQ. The CDR3 is made up of 13 amino acids. Deletions cut 0 bases from V and 0 bases from J, with 3 bases between. The CDR3 loop is CASSLVLNTEAFF. The DNA for the CDR3 is TGCGCCAGCAGCTTGGTACTGAACACTGAAGCTTTCTTT.

The rearrangement uses TRBV5-8 and TRBJ2-1; D uncertain. The ends were cut back, 2 bases at V and 9 bases at J, with 3 bases in the middle. The CDR3 extends over 10 amino acids. Germline-derived CDR1 and CDR2 are SGHTS and YDEGEE. CDR3 DNA sequence: TGTGCCAGCAGCTTTGGTGAGCAGTTCTTC. Translation: CASSFGEQFF.

This clone showed up just once. This chain joins TRBV28 and TRBJ1-1; 9 bases are a match to TRBD1. CDR1 is MDHEN, CDR2 SYDVKM, per germline. The CDR3 sequence is 15 residues long. Unmatched junction bases numbered 4, after V lost 5 bases and J lost 0 bases. The chain's CDR3 is CASSPQGAVNTEAFF. CDR3 sequence (DNA): TGTGCCAGCAGTCCACAGGGGGCTGTGAACACTGAAGCTTTCTTT.

The J gene is TRBJ2-7, the V gene TRBV27; TRBD2 might be the D (5 bases). The CDR3 sequence is 16 residues long. Trimming took 0 bases from V and 0 from J, leaving 12 bases between them. The V gene's germline CDR1 is MNHEY and CDR2 SMNVEV (reference sequence). The CDR3 here is CASSLSASRSSYEQYF. In nucleotides, the CDR3 is TGTGCCAGCAGTTTATCCGCTAGCCGAAGCTCCTACGAGCAGTACTTC.

This chain connects TRBV27 to TRBJ2-7; D ambiguous. CDR3 size: 12 residues. Germline CDR1 reads MNHEY; CDR2 reads SMNVEV (reference sequence). V lost 4 bases to trimming and J lost 3 bases, with 7 bases between them. CDR3 bases: TGTGCCAGCAGTTCTCGGTTCTACGAGCAGTACTTC. Encoded protein: CASSSRFYEQYF.

The V call is TRBV29-1, the J call TRBJ2-7, with 7 bases matching TRBD2. The CDR3 loop spans 13 amino acids. Looked up from germline, CDR1 is SQVTM and CDR2 is ANQGSEA. Trimming cost V 0 bases and J 6 bases; bases outside gene matches: 5. CDR3 amino acids: CSVEDREGREQYF. The CDR3, as DNA: TGCAGCGTTGAAGATAGGGAGGGACGCGAGCAGTACTTC.

This clone was observed once. The rearrangement uses TRBV19 and TRBJ1-2; TRBD1 matches at 8 bases. Trimming at V came to 6 bases and at J to 7 bases, leaving 7 bases not matched to a gene. This CDR3 region has 13 residues. The germline V gene encodes CDR1 LNHDA and CDR2 SQIVND (reference sequence). This CDR3 is CASRSTGDGGYTF. The DNA of the CDR3 is TGTGCCAGTAGATCGACAGGGGACGGTGGCTACACCTTC.

This clone was recorded a few times. Other nucleotide sequences from this sample produce the same CDR3. J is TRBJ2-1 and V is TRBV27; 14 bases match TRBD2. V lost 5 bases and J lost 6; bases outside the gene matches: 3. Looked up from germline, CDR1 is MNHEY and CDR2 is SMNVEV (reference sequence). The CDR3 runs 15 residues. CDR3 loop: CASSPGTSGSNEQFF. The CDR3 DNA reads as TGTGCCAGCAGTCCAGGGACTAGCGGGAGCAATGAGCAGTTCTTC.

This chain joins TRBV27 and TRBJ1-2; tentative D call: TRBD1 (6 bases). The CDR3 is 15 residues long. CDR1 MNHEY and CDR2 SMNVEV come from the germline V gene (reference sequence). V lost 5 bases and J 4 bases, leaving 17 bases between the germline ends. CDR3 protein: CASSIKTGGLYGYTF. The CDR3 bases are TGTGCCAGCAGTATTAAGACGGGGGGCCTCTATGGCTACACCTTC.

The J gene is TRBJ2-3, the V gene TRBV7-8; D may be TRBD2 (5 bases). CDR1 and CDR2 from the germline V gene are SGHVS and FQNEAQ. V gave up 3 bases and J gave up 2 bases, with 15 bases separating them. The CDR3 loop spans 16 amino acids. The CDR3: CASSFHLAGSTDTQYF. In nucleotides, the CDR3 is TGTGCCAGCAGCTTCCACCTAGCCGGGTCCACAGATACGCAGTATTTT.

The DNA for the CDR3 is TGTGCCAGCAGCGTAGAGGTAGTCTCCTACGAGCAGTACTTC. Residues: CASSVEVVSYEQYF. The gene calls are TRBV9 and TRBJ2-7; D remains unclear. Per the germline V gene, CDR1 is SGDLS and CDR2 is YYNGEE. V lost 0 bases and J lost 0, with 7 bases in between. This CDR3 region has 14 residues.

This rearrangement joins TRBV28 to TRBJ1-2; TRBD1 matches 7 bases. The CDR3 spans 18 residues. Germline V gene sequence: CDR1 MDHEN, CDR2 SYDVKM. Germline trimming cut 1 base from V and 0 bases from J; bases unmatched to any gene: 11. CDR3 coding DNA: TGTGCCAGCAGTTTATTTGAGGGGGCAGCTACCTCTAACTATGGCTACACCTTC. This encodes CASSLFEGAATSNYGYTF.